What follows is one T cell receptor (beta chain) and its context. Source study methods: Reference gene primer amplification in the assay estimated nucleated cell counts. Measured with immunoSEQ multiplex PCR; TCRdb has only the in-frame clones, and not every one. V, J and clone size reflect that table, while D and trimming were determined from the DNA. The repertoire holds tens of thousands of clones, with roughly nine tenths as singletons. The data stem from a study of blood T cell repertoires in COVID-19. Whole-study context: The origin of the acute and convalescent COVID-19 samples was the United States, Italy and Spain. PBMCs, B-cell-depleted T cells, or T cells were the source of the cDNA or gDNA that made up the material.

The CDR3 runs 15 residues. V trimming: 6 bases; J trimming: 2 bases; junction bases outside the gene matches: 9. CDR1 and CDR2 from the germline V gene are MNHEY and SVGAGI. This TCR came from a man aged 55 to 70 with acute or convalescent COVID-19. The material sequenced was peripheral blood. This chain connects TRBV6-5 to TRBJ2-7; 8 bases match TRBD1. This CDR3 is CASRYRGTAPYEQYF. The CDR3 region has the DNA TGTGCCAGCAGGTACAGGGGGACCGCCCCCTACGAGCAGTACTTC.